This TCR beta chain is from a study of blood T cells in healthy people across ages. Whole-study results and caveats: Roughly linearly, TCR beta diversity per million T cells fell as age increased.

The germline V gene encodes CDR1 SGHKS and CDR2 YYEKEE (reference sequence). This CDR3 is built from 14 residues. V gave up 4 bases and J gave up 5 bases; unmatched junction bases: 7. A second PCR of roughly 7 to 11 cycles used a sample-barcoded 5' primer and a J-beta primer mix. Sequencing of every sample gave 3 million or more CDR3-containing paired-end reads. TCRdb re-called the 5' RACE reads with MiXCR, one entry per CDR3 protein. The sample includes around 800,000 distinct CDR3 sequences, about 55% of them seen just once. To note about this clonotype: The target antigen is unknown.

Isolated PBMCs totaled at least 7 million in each sample. The material sequenced was blood. J is TRBJ2-7 and V is TRBV5-5; 9 bases line up with TRBD1. The sequence derives from a man aged 80 or over in good health. For the CDR3, the DNA is TGTGCCAGCAGCCCCGGGACAGGGATCCACGAGCAGTACTTC. Translation gives CASSPGTGIHEQYF. Using reference TRBV5-5 and TRBJ2-7 for the parts outside the CDR3, the full variable domain is DAGVTQSPTHLIKTRGQQVTLRCSPISGHKSVSWYQQVLGQGPQFIFQYYEKEERGRGNFPDRFSARQFPNYSSELNVNALLLGDSALYLCASSPGTGIHEQYFGPGTRLTVT.